The 18 T cell receptor beta chains reported below all come from one sample, sequenced in a study of OX40 agonist ivuxolimab in advanced cancers. The repertoire was sequenced with immunoSEQ multiplex PCR; TCRdb's copy has only in-frame clones and lacks some. The sample includes some 39,000 clones, about 81% seen only once; the top ten take about a fifth. Sample: CD4+ or CD8+ T cells sorted from blood, taken in a trial of the OX40 agonist ivuxolimab. The source is an adult with an advanced solid tumor such as melanoma, head and neck, liver or kidney cancer.

This clone was seen a handful of times. The chain couples TRBV19 to TRBJ1-1; 12 bases are a match to TRBD1. V was pared by 7 bases and J by 9 bases, with 9 bases of the junction left unmatched. The germline V gene has CDR1 LNHDA and CDR2 SQIVND (reference sequence). This CDR3 is 14 amino acids long. The CDR3 DNA sequence: TGTGCCAGTACCTACGGACGGGACAGGGGGCAAGCTTTCTTT. It encodes CASTYGRDRGQAFF.

This clone appeared a few times. This chain connects TRBV7-9 to TRBJ1-6; D not resolved. CDR3 length equals 13 residues. V was pared by 6 bases and J by 7 bases, with 10 bases between. CDR1 and CDR2 from the germline V gene are SEHNR and FQNEAQ (reference sequence). This CDR3 reads CASRGIGNSPLHF. CDR3 coding DNA: TGTGCCAGCAGGGGGATTGGGAATTCACCCCTCCACTTT.

The rearrangement links TRBV4-3 to TRBJ2-1; D is possibly TRBD1 (6 bases). Germline V gene data show CDR1 as LGHNA and CDR2 as YSLEER. Trimming shortened V by 0 bases and J by 0 bases, and 15 bases separated the two germline ends. CDR3 length: 18 amino acids. CDR3 in amino acids: CASSQDLLRGASYNEQFF. The CDR3, as DNA: TGCGCCAGCAGCCAAGATCTCCTCAGGGGCGCCTCCTACAATGAGCAGTTCTTC.

This clone was detected a few times. This chain links TRBV9 with TRBJ2-7, with D tentatively TRBD1 (6 bases). Germline values: CDR1 SGDLS, CDR2 YYNGEE. The CDR3 totals 14 residues. The V end lost 3 bases, the J end lost 6 bases, and 16 bases lay between the germline ends. In DNA form, the CDR3 reads TGTGCCAGCAGCGCCACAGGGACACGGGGCGAGCAGTACTTC. Translation gives CASSATGTRGEQYF.

The table lists this clone with a count of one. CDR3 sequence reads: CASSQWSAEIYGYTF. The CDR3 DNA sequence: TGTGCCAGCAGCCAATGGTCTGCAGAGATCTATGGCTACACCTTC. This chain connects TRBV14 to TRBJ1-2; D unclear. Germline assignment: CDR1 SGHDN and CDR2 FVKESK. V lost 2 bases and J lost 4, with 14 bases in between. The CDR3 has 15 amino acids.

The sample holds many counts of this clone. The V gene is TRBV5-1, the J gene TRBJ2-3; the match to TRBD1 covers 11 bases. CDR3 length: 14 amino acids. The germline gives CDR1 SGHRS, CDR2 YFSETQ. Trimming removed 4 bases from V and 4 bases from J; junction bases left unmatched: 2. In DNA, the CDR3 is TGCGCCAGCAGCATGGGACAGGGGGCAGATACGCAGTATTTT. Its protein product is CASSMGQGADTQYF.

This CDR3 reads CASSRRENTGELFF. For the CDR3, the DNA is TGCGCCAGCAGCCGTAGAGAGAACACCGGGGAGCTGTTTTTT. The chain carries TRBV4-1 and TRBJ2-2; D is unresolved. The V end was cut by 4 bases, the J end by 1 base, with 7 bases between. Germline loops: CDR1 MGHRA, CDR2 YSYEKL. This CDR3 spans 14 amino acids.

This clone was observed once. The V gene is TRBV28, the J gene TRBJ2-5; perhaps TRBD1 as D (5 bases). CDR1 and CDR2 from the germline V gene are MDHEN and SYDVKM. CDR3 size: 13 residues. Deletions cut 5 bases from V and 2 bases from J, with 9 bases between. CDR3 in amino acids: CASSPDRQETQYF. In DNA form, the CDR3 reads TGTGCCAGCAGTCCCGACAGACAAGAGACCCAGTACTTC.

The chain employs TRBV7-9 and TRBJ2-1; TRBD1 matches 9 bases. The CDR3 covers 15 residues. V trimming: 7 bases; J trimming: 7 bases; junction bases outside the gene matches: 11. CDR1 is SEHNR and CDR2 is FQNEAQ in the germline V gene (reference sequence). CDR3 coding DNA: TGTGCCAGCATCCCTCCCGGGACAGGGAGGAATGAGCAGTTCTTC. As protein: CASIPPGTGRNEQFF.

The rearrangement uses TRBV6-6 and TRBJ2-3, with 10 bases that match TRBD1. This CDR3 has 14 amino acids. The V segment lost 7 bases and the J segment 3 bases; nucleotides outside the gene matches: 4. Germline V gives CDR1 MNHNY, CDR2 SVGAGI (reference sequence). In DNA, the CDR3 is TGTGCCAGCAAGGGACAGGGGCGTACAGATACGCAGTATTTT. Translated, it gives CASKGQGRTDTQYF.

In this sample, this clone turned up a few times. CDR3 in amino acids: CASSPLSVVPANEQFF. CDR3 bases: TGTGCCAGCAGTCCTCTGAGTGTGGTCCCCGCCAATGAGCAGTTCTTC. The genes are TRBV27 and TRBJ2-1, with unresolved D. This CDR3 region has 16 residues. CDR1 is MNHEY and CDR2 is SMNVEV in the germline V gene (reference sequence). The V end was cut by 5 bases, the J end by 6 bases, with 20 bases between.

This clone was observed once. The J gene is TRBJ2-1, the V gene TRBV18; 9 bases match TRBD1. The CDR3 is 14 residues long. V was clipped by 3 bases and J by 3 bases; unmatched bases: 0. Germline-derived CDR1 and CDR2 are KGHSH and LQKENI. Written as DNA, the CDR3 is TGTGCCAGCTCACCGACAGGGGGCTACAATGAGCAGTTCTTC. This sequence encodes CASSPTGGYNEQFF.

V and J are TRBV19 and TRBJ2-5, with D perhaps assigned TRBD1 or TRBD2 (5 bases each). With 3 bases removed from V and 1 base from J, the gap between germline ends came to 12 bases. CDR1 is LNHDA and CDR2 is SQIVND in the germline V gene (reference sequence). This CDR3 is built from 15 residues. The CDR3, as DNA: TGTGCCAGTAGTATCCTGGACGGGACCCAAGAGACCCAGTACTTC. Its translation: CASSILDGTQETQYF.

The V and J genes are TRBV30 and TRBJ1-1, with a tentative D call TRBD1 (5 bases). V lost 2 bases and J lost 3, with 7 bases in between. The CDR3 is made up of 12 amino acids. The germline CDR1 and CDR2 sequences are GTSNPN and SVGIG (reference sequence). The DNA for the CDR3 is TGTGCCTGGAGTAGGGGATACACTGAAGCTTTCTTT. Translated, it gives CAWSRGYTEAFF. Using reference TRBV30 and TRBJ1-1 for the parts outside the CDR3, the full variable domain is SQTIHQWPATLVQPVGSPLSLECTVEGTSNPNLYWYRQAAGRGLQLLFYSVGIGQISSEVPQNLSASRPQDRQFILSSKKLLLSDSGFYLCAWSRGYTEAFFGQGTRLTVV.

This chain links TRBV28 with TRBJ1-5, with D unresolved. CDR1 and CDR2 from the germline V gene are MDHEN and SYDVKM. Trimming removed 7 bases from V and 5 bases from J, with 12 bases in between. This CDR3 comprises 13 residues. DNA of the CDR3: TGTGCCAGCATCTTCTCTCCCGATCAGCCCCAGCATTTT. Translated, it gives CASIFSPDQPQHF.

This chain links TRBV5-7 with TRBJ2-1; no reliable D call. TRBV5-7 is marked as an open reading frame, function uncertain. The CDR3 loop spans 16 amino acids. V was pared by 4 bases and J by 2 bases, with 16 bases between. This CDR3 is CASSPVGGSAYNEQFF. In DNA form, the CDR3 reads TGTGCCAGCAGCCCAGTAGGCGGAAGCGCCTACAATGAGCAGTTCTTC.

The chain combines TRBV5-1 with TRBJ2-7; maybe TRBD1 (5 bases). There are 15 residues in the CDR3. Germline CDR1 and CDR2: SGHRS and YFSETQ. Between the trimmed V and J ends, which lost 4 bases and 6 bases, there was a span of 20 bases. The CDR3 DNA follows: TGCGCCAGCAGCCCCGACAGTAATAACGCCCGCGAGCAGTACTTC. It translates to CASSPDSNNAREQYF.

CDR3 DNA: TGCAGCGTTGTAGCGGGAGGGTACAATGAGCAGTTCTTC. Translated, it gives CSVVAGGYNEQFF. The genes are TRBV29-1 and TRBJ2-1; 11 bases align to TRBD2. The CDR3 is 13 amino acids. Trimming at V came to 4 bases and at J to 4 bases, leaving 0 bases not matched to a gene. CDR1 is SQVTM, CDR2 ANQGSEA, per germline.